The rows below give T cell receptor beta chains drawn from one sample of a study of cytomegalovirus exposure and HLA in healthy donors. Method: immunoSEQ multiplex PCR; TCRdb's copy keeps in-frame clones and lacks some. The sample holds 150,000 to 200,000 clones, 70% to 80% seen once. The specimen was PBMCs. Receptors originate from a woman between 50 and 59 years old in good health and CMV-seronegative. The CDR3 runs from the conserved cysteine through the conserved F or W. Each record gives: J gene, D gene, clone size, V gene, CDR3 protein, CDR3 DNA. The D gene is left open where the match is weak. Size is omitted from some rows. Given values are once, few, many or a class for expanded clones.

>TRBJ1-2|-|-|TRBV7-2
CASSLDRAYGYTF
TGTGCCAGCAGCCTCGACAGAGCCTATGGCTACACCTTC
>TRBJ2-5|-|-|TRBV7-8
CASSPHPPGTDPTQYF
TGTGCCAGCAGCCCCCATCCCCCCGGGACTGACCCGACCCAGTACTTC
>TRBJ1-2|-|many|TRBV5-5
CASSWGNYGYTF
TGTGCCAGCAGCTGGGGCAACTATGGCTACACCTTC
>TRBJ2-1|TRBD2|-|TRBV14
CASSPRTSGGFYNEQFF
TGTGCCAGCAGCCCCCGGACTAGCGGAGGTTTTTACAATGAGCAGTTCTTC
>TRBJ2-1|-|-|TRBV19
CASSINTGRWGVNEQFF
TGTGCCAGTAGTATAAACACAGGAAGGTGGGGGGTTAATGAGCAGTTCTTC
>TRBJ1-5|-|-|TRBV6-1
CASSERVTVTSNQPQHF
TGTGCCAGCAGTGAACGCGTGACAGTGACTAGCAATCAGCCCCAGCATTTT
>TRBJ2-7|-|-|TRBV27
CASSLTGSYEQYF
TGTGCCAGCAGCCTGACAGGCTCCTACGAGCAGTACTTC
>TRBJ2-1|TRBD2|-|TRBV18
CASSPTSGRDSYNEQFF
TGTGCCAGCTCGCCTACTAGCGGGAGAGACTCCTACAATGAGCAGTTCTTC
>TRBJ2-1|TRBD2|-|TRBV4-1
CASSQVPRTSGKYNEQFF
TGCGCCAGCAGCCAAGTACCCCGGACTAGCGGGAAGTACAATGAGCAGTTCTTC
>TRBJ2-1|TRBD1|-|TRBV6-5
CASSYGQGGYNEQFF
TGTGCCAGCAGTTACGGACAGGGTGGCTACAATGAGCAGTTCTTC
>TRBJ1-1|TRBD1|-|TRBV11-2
CASMRDTTGDTEAFF
TGTGCCAGCATGCGCGATACGACAGGGGACACTGAAGCTTTCTTT
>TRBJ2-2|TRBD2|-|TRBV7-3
CSSSLRPGTSGSTTGELFF
TGTTCCAGCAGCTTACGTCCCGGGACTAGCGGGAGCACCACCGGGGAGCTGTTTTTT
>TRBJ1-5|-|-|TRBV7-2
CASSLAGGSAQPQHF
TGTGCCAGCAGCTTAGCGGGGGGGAGTGCTCAGCCCCAGCATTTT
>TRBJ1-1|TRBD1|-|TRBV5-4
CASSKPTTGVLNTEAFF
TGTGCCAGCAGCAAACCGACGACAGGGGTCCTGAACACTGAAGCTTTCTTT
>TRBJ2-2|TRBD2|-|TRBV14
CASSQDGGAWYTGELFF
TGTGCCAGCAGCCAAGACGGGGGGGCCTGGTACACCGGGGAGCTGTTTTTT
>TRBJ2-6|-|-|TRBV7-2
CASSPARASGANVLTF
TGTGCCAGCAGCCCGGCCAGGGCTTCCGGGGCCAACGTCCTGACTTTC
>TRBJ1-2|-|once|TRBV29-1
CSVEQGKSFYYGYTF
TGCAGCGTTGAACAGGGAAAATCCTTTTACTATGGCTACACCTTC
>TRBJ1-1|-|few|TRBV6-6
CASSNRQGLEAFF
TGTGCCAGCAGCAACAGGCAGGGACTGGAAGCTTTCTTT
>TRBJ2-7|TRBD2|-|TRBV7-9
CASSSPTGGYEQYF
TGTGCCAGCAGCTCACCCACGGGAGGGTACGAGCAGTACTTC
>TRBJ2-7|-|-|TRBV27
CASRNTGSYEQYF
TGTGCCAGCCGGAACACAGGATCCTACGAGCAGTACTTC
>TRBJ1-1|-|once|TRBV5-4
CASSLLGLMNTEAFF
TGTGCCAGCAGCTTGTTAGGACTGATGAACACTGAAGCTTTCTTT
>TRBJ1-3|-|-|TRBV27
CASRSLGPGNTIYF
TGTGCCAGCCGGTCCCTGGGGCCGGGAAACACCATATATTTT
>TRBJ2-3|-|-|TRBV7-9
CASSSTGLSTDTQYF
TGTGCCAGCAGCTCCACGGGACTCAGCACAGATACGCAGTATTTT
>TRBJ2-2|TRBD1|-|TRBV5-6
CASSHWTGMRGELFF
TGTGCCAGCAGCCACTGGACAGGGATGCGCGGGGAGCTGTTTTTT
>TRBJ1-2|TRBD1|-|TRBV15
CATSSSPQGDGYTF
TGTGCCACCAGTTCCAGCCCACAGGGGGATGGCTACACCTTC
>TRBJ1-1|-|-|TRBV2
CASRLQALNTEAFF
TGTGCCAGCAGGTTACAGGCTCTGAACACTGAAGCTTTCTTT
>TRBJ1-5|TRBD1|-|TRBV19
CASSGQESFYQPQHF
TGTGCCAGTAGTGGACAGGAAAGCTTCTATCAGCCCCAGCATTTT
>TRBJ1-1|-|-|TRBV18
CASSPPGTVIASTEAFF
TGTGCCAGCTCACCCCCAGGTACCGTTATTGCCTCCACTGAAGCTTTCTTT
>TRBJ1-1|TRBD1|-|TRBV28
CASSPTIAGGAEAFF
TGTGCCAGCAGTCCAACGATTGCAGGGGGCGCGGAAGCTTTCTTT